The 27 T cell receptor beta chains listed next were all sequenced from one sample in a study of T-cell memory formation after mild COVID-19. From the 5' RACE reads, TCRdb called clonotypes with MiXCR, one entry per CDR3 protein. This table holds 250,000 to 300,000 distinct CDR3 sequences, 15% to 20% found once. Sequencing used PBMCs or a T cell subset sorted from them (not recorded which). These receptors came from a man aged 18 to 30 who had mild COVID-19 (a few samples of this study predate the infection). Cell type and time point are not known.

This chain connects TRBV7-6 to TRBJ2-5; 7 bases map to TRBD2. The CDR3 sequence is 14 residues long. Germline V CDR1 and CDR2: SGHVS, FNYEAQ. After removal of 5 bases from V and 4 bases from J, the junction contained 7 bases not matched to a gene. Here the CDR3 reads CASSQRTGGETQYF. The CDR3 region has the DNA TGTGCCAGCAGCCAAAGGACGGGGGGAGAGACCCAGTACTTC.

This clonotype came up a few times. V and J are TRBV7-9 and TRBJ1-2; D perhaps matches TRBD1 (6 bases). The CDR3 loop spans 17 amino acids. The germline V gene has CDR1 SEHNR and CDR2 FQNEAQ (reference sequence). Deletions cut 5 bases from V and 7 bases from J, with 26 bases between. CDR3 residues: CASSSDSGRQEVIGYTF. In DNA, the CDR3 is TGTGCCAGCAGCAGTGACTCTGGGAGACAGGAGGTCATTGGCTACACCTTC.

To note about this clonotype: The CDR3 end shows no conserved phenylalanine or tryptophan, and so a read error is likely. It is unclear where the CDR3 begins or ends on the DNA, so no DNA is shown, and the CDR3 is as TCRdb lists it. J is TRBJ2-5 and V is TRBV14. The CDR3 sequence runs 11 residues, both termini included. CDR1 is SGHDN and CDR2 is FVKESK in the germline V gene. CDR3 amino acids: CASSQGHIKYL.

This clonotype showed up just a few times. The chain combines TRBV4-3 with TRBJ2-1, with D perhaps matching TRBD2 (6 bases). The germline V gene encodes CDR1 LGHNA and CDR2 YSLEER. The CDR3 extends over 13 amino acids. Trimming cost V 4 bases and J 4 bases, with 8 bases left between them. CDR3 sequence reads: CASSPSAYNEQFF. The CDR3 bases are TGCGCCAGCAGCCCTAGCGCTTACAATGAGCAGTTCTTC.

This clonotype has just a few counts. The chain couples TRBV5-1 to TRBJ2-1; perhaps D is TRBD1 or TRBD2 (5 bases each). The CDR3 spans 15 residues. V lost 0 bases and J lost 7, with 14 bases in between. The germline CDR1 and CDR2 sequences are SGHRS and YFSETQ. The CDR3 DNA reads TGCGCCAGCAGCTTGGCCTCTGGCAGGGAGAATGAGCAGTTCTTC. Its translation is CASSLASGRENEQFF.

This clonotype has just a few counts. V and J are TRBV3-2 and TRBJ2-7; the table's D gene call, TRBD2, was not cross checked with the DNA. TRBV3-2 is a recognized pseudogene. The CDR3 totals 13 residues. CDR3 in amino acids: CATGTSGSYEQYV. The CDR3, as DNA: TGTGCGACCGGGACTAGCGGATCCTACGAGCAGTACGTC.

The V and J genes are TRBV20-1 and TRBJ2-1; D is uncertain. The germline V gene encodes CDR1 DFQATT and CDR2 SNEGSKA (reference sequence). Trimming shortened V by 0 bases and J by 6 bases, and 18 bases separated the two germline ends. The CDR3 runs 16 residues. The CDR3 sequence: CSARDPLGPTRNEQFF. The CDR3 DNA is TGCAGTGCTAGAGATCCACTGGGCCCTACTCGCAATGAGCAGTTCTTC.

This clonotype has just a few counts. The CDR3 DNA reads as TGTGCCAGCAGCTTCAGAAGGGGACAGGGCTATGGCTACACCTTC. Its translation is CASSFRRGQGYGYTF. The V call is TRBV7-2, the J call TRBJ1-2; 9 nucleotides agree with TRBD1. The germline V gene has CDR1 SGHTA and CDR2 FQGNSA. Trimming at V came to 3 bases and at J to 4 bases, leaving 6 bases not matched to a gene. The CDR3 covers 15 residues.

This clonotype has just a few counts. The chain carries TRBV5-1 and TRBJ1-2, with D tentatively TRBD1 (5 bases). The CDR3 extends over 14 amino acids. Trimming pared 0 bases from V and 6 bases from J, leaving 12 bases between. Germline V gene sequence: CDR1 SGHRS, CDR2 YFSETQ. The CDR3 nucleotides are TGCGCCAGCAGCTTGGTAGCCAGGGCGGATGGCTACACCTTC. Translating gives CASSLVARADGYTF.

This clonotype was counted between two and nine times. This chain links TRBV7-2 with TRBJ2-2; 10 bases align to TRBD2. The germline CDR1 and CDR2 sequences are SGHTA and FQGNSA. V lost 0 bases to trimming and J lost 8 bases; unmatched junction nucleotides: 6. This CDR3 comprises 16 residues. CDR3 sequence reads: CASSLALLAGTGELFF. For the CDR3, the DNA is TGTGCCAGCAGCTTAGCGCTACTAGCGGGGACTGGGGAGCTGTTTTTT. The variable domain in full, with the rest retrieved from reference TRBV7-2 and TRBJ2-2, is GAGVSQSPSNKVTEKGKDVELRCDPISGHTALYWYRQSLGQGLEFLIYFQGNSAPDKSGLPSDRFSAERTGGSVSTLTIQRTQQEDSAVYLCASSLALLAGTGELFFGEGSRLTVL.

The gene calls are TRBV6-2 or TRBV6-3 and TRBJ2-1; the D gene could be TRBD1 or TRBD2 (5 bases each). The CDR3 runs 15 residues. Germline assignment: CDR1 MNHEY and CDR2 SVGEGT. Trimming took 2 bases from V and 6 from J, leaving 14 bases between them. This CDR3 reads CASSYPGAEGNEQFF. The DNA of the CDR3 is TGTGCCAGCAGTTACCCCGGGGCCGAGGGCAATGAGCAGTTCTTC.

This chain links TRBV5-1 with TRBJ1-6; 7 bases align to TRBD1. The length of the CDR3 is 17 residues. Trimming took 0 bases from V and 6 from J; bases not matched to a gene: 9. CDR1 and CDR2 from the germline V gene are SGHRS and YFSETQ. The CDR3, as DNA: TGCGCCAGCAGCTTGGGGTCGACAGGGACCGGTAATTCACCCCTCCACTTT. This encodes CASSLGSTGTGNSPLHF.

The CDR3 reads CASSVQVTNTEAFF. The DNA for the CDR3 is TGTGCCAGCAGCGTACAGGTTACGAACACTGAAGCTTTCTTT. The chain uses TRBV12-3 or TRBV12-4 and TRBJ1-1; D is possibly TRBD1 (5 bases). V gave up 6 bases and J gave up 1 base, with 12 bases separating them. The CDR3 has 14 amino acids.

This sequence joins TRBV4-2 and TRBJ1-5; D unresolved. Trimming shortened V by 1 base and J by 5 bases, and 12 bases separated the two germline ends. CDR3 size: 15 residues. In germline, CDR1 is LGHNA, CDR2 YNFKEQ. The CDR3 coding sequence is TGTGCCAGCAGCCAAGGGACCCGGAGGGATCAGCCCCAGCATTTT. Its protein product is CASSQGTRRDQPQHF.

This clonotype was detected once. CDR3 nucleotides: TGTGCTAGTGCGCGACGGGCAGGGGGAGAGACTGAAGCTTTCTTT. It specifies CASARRAGGETEAFF. V gene TRBV12-5 combines with J gene TRBJ1-1; 7 nucleotides match TRBD1. J was trimmed by 5 bases and V by 7 bases; bases with no gene match: 13. The germline V gene has CDR1 LGHNT and CDR2 FRNRAP. The length of the CDR3 is 15 residues.

The V gene is TRBV7-3, the J gene TRBJ2-7; 10 positions match TRBD2. CDR3 size: 15 residues. V was pared by 4 bases and J by 5 bases, with 8 bases of the junction left unmatched. Per germline, CDR1 SGHTA and CDR2 FQGTGA. The DNA for the CDR3 is TGTGCCAGCAGCTCCCGACTAGCGGGTCGTGACGAGCAGTACTTC. Amino acids: CASSSRLAGRDEQYF.

This clonotype was seen repeatedly, ten times or more. The rearrangement joins TRBV6-5 to TRBJ2-6, with D perhaps TRBD2 (7 bases). Germline V CDR1 and CDR2: MNHEY, SVGAGI. V was shortened by 6 bases and J by 4 bases, with 13 bases between the two germline ends. This CDR3 region has 15 residues. CDR3 loop: CASSPRGAGANVLTF. Written as DNA, the CDR3 is TGTGCCAGCAGCCCCCGGGGGGCGGGGGCCAACGTCCTGACTTTC.

The chain is built from TRBV4-1 and TRBJ1-1; D remains unclear. Deletions cut 1 base from V and 0 bases from J, with 9 bases between. CDR3 size: 15 residues. The germline gives CDR1 MGHRA, CDR2 YSYEKL. The CDR3 DNA is TGCGCCAGCAGCCAAGTCTCACTCATGAACACTGAAGCTTTCTTT. Encoded protein: CASSQVSLMNTEAFF.

This chain connects TRBV28 to TRBJ1-2; 8 bases map to TRBD1. The CDR3 runs 15 residues. The V gene end was trimmed by 4 bases and the J gene end by 5 bases; junction bases not matched to a gene: 9. Germline V gene lookup returns CDR1 MDHEN and CDR2 SYDVKM. CDR3 nucleotide sequence: TGTGCCAGCAGTTCTCGCCCGGACAGGGAGTATGGCTACACCTTC. The encoded protein is CASSSRPDREYGYTF.

There are a few counts of this clonotype. This chain links TRBV4-2 with TRBJ2-3; TRBD2 matches 10 bases. Germline V gene sequence: CDR1 LGHNA, CDR2 YNFKEQ. This CDR3 is 16 amino acids long. The junction had 3 bases not matched to a gene; V was cut back by 1 base and J by 2 bases. CDR3 DNA sequence: TGTGCCAGCAGCCAAGCCCTAGCGGGGGTCACAGATACGCAGTATTTT. It specifies CASSQALAGVTDTQYF.

The sample holds a few counts of this clonotype. CDR3 amino acids: CASNSRGSSYEQYV. DNA for the CDR3: TGTGCCAGCAACTCCCGGGGTAGCTCCTACGAGCAGTACGTC. The V call is TRBV28, the J call TRBJ2-7; possible D gene TRBD2, 5 bases. Deletions cut 7 bases from V and 0 bases from J, with 13 bases between. The V gene's germline CDR1 is MDHEN and CDR2 SYDVKM. The CDR3 extends over 14 amino acids.

This chain links TRBV11-2 with TRBJ2-6; D unclear. Germline V gives CDR1 SGHAT, CDR2 FQNNGV. This CDR3 has 15 residues. Deletions cut 1 base from V and 2 bases from J, with 6 bases between. CDR3 sequence: CASSLVSAGANVLTF. Written as DNA, the CDR3 is TGTGCCAGCAGCTTAGTATCAGCTGGGGCCAACGTCCTGACTTTC.

The chain has TRBV4-3 and TRBJ2-1; the D gene is possibly TRBD1 (5 bases). The CDR3 totals 15 residues. Germline V lookup: CDR1 LGHNA, CDR2 YSLEER. V was pared by 1 base and J by 5 bases, with 12 bases between. DNA for the CDR3: TGCGCCAGCAGCCAAGGGGTTGGGGCCGACAATGAGCAGTTCTTC. This encodes CASSQGVGADNEQFF.

This clonotype was seen a few times. The rearrangement joins TRBV11-2 to TRBJ2-2; D gene uncertain. The CDR3 totals 14 residues. Germline CDR1 and CDR2: SGHAT and FQNNGV. Deletions cut 5 bases from V and 5 bases from J, with 12 bases between. The chain's CDR3 is CASSPQGGTGELFF. The CDR3 coding sequence is TGTGCCAGCAGCCCTCAAGGTGGGACCGGGGAGCTGTTTTTT.

This clonotype was recorded a few times. This sequence joins TRBV12-3 or TRBV12-4 and TRBJ2-7, with D uncertain. Between the trimmed V and J ends, which lost 3 bases and 13 bases, there was a span of 16 bases. The CDR3 contains 12 residues. In DNA form, the CDR3 reads TGTGCCAGCAGTTTTGGGCGTACGTTGGGCTACTTC. Protein sequence: CASSFGRTLGYF.

This clonotype occurred a few times. The chain joins TRBV29-1 to TRBJ1-2, with D possibly TRBD1 on 6 matching bases. The CDR3 spans 12 residues. The V end was cut by 3 bases, the J end by 7 bases, with 12 bases between. Per germline, CDR1 SQVTM and CDR2 ANQGSEA. CDR3 in DNA: TGCAGCGTTGACTGGGGGCCGGTTGGCTACACCTTC. Its protein is CSVDWGPVGYTF.

This clonotype was seen a handful of times. The chain carries TRBV7-9 and TRBJ2-7; D is uncertain. The length of the CDR3 is 12 residues. Per germline, CDR1 SEHNR and CDR2 FQNEAQ (reference sequence). Trimming cost V 9 bases and J 0 bases, with 9 bases left between them. The CDR3 reads CASGPSSYEQYF. CDR3 nucleotide sequence: TGTGCCAGTGGACCGAGCTCCTACGAGCAGTACTTC.